These 18 T cell receptor beta chains originate from one sample sequenced in a study of a mutant IDH1 vaccine in newly diagnosed glioma. The antigens for these receptors are not known. Time point reported: week 11, during vaccination. The content of each vaccine dose was 300 ug of mutant IDH1 20-mer peptide, and topical imiquimod accompanied it. Profiled with immunoSEQ multiplex PCR; TCRdb holds only in-frame clones, not every one. The sample holds some 23,000 clones; just over 70% are singletons and the top ten take approximately 11%. The sequenced sample was peripheral blood mononuclear cells (PBMCs), obtained from a glioma patient whose treatment included an IDH1 peptide vaccine. The receptors here all came from a man between 18 and 35 years old with glioma. Some clones in this sample may be carry-over from other donors' samples.

This clone has more than one count but fewer than ten. V and J are TRBV7-9 and TRBJ1-1, with 12 bases that match TRBD1. The length of the CDR3 is 17 residues. Germline CDR1 reads SEHNR; CDR2 reads FQNEAQ (reference sequence). Trimming took 2 bases from V and 3 from J; bases not matched to a gene: 7. CDR3 sequence reads: CASSLRPGQGADTEAFF. The DNA of the CDR3 is TGTGCCAGCAGCTTACGTCCGGGACAGGGGGCGGACACTGAAGCTTTCTTT.

This clone was seen a handful of times. CDR3 bases: TGTGCCAGCTCACCGGCTAGTCCGTACACAGATACGCAGTATTTT. Translating gives CASSPASPYTDTQYF. The chain is built from TRBV18 and TRBJ2-3, with no clear D. Trimming stripped 3 bases from V and 2 bases from J, with 12 bases between. There are 15 residues in the CDR3. Germline loops: CDR1 KGHSH, CDR2 LQKENI.

J is TRBJ1-2 and V is TRBV30, with 9 bases identical to TRBD1. Germline V gene data show CDR1 as GTSNPN and CDR2 as SVGIG (reference sequence). V was pared by 2 bases and J by 5 bases, with 9 bases of the junction left unmatched. CDR3 length: 15 residues. CDR3 in amino acids: CAWSRAMGTGYGYTF. The CDR3 DNA reads as TGTGCCTGGAGTAGGGCAATGGGGACAGGGTATGGCTACACCTTC.

This clone has just a few counts. This rearrangement joins TRBV7-9 to TRBJ2-7, with TRBD1 matching over 8 bases. The trim removed 6 bases at V and 10 bases at J, leaving 17 bases unmatched. Per the germline V gene, CDR1 is SEHNR and CDR2 is FQNEAQ (reference sequence). This CDR3 region has 15 residues. The CDR3 protein is CASRATGTGELSQYF. CDR3 nucleotide sequence: TGTGCCAGCAGAGCCACCGGGACAGGCGAATTAAGCCAGTACTTC.

This clone was observed a few times. This rearrangement joins TRBV5-1 to TRBJ2-5; 8 nucleotides agree with TRBD2. Per the germline V gene, CDR1 is SGHRS and CDR2 is YFSETQ. V lost 4 bases and J lost 5; bases outside the gene matches: 13. CDR3 length: 16 residues. CDR3 amino acids: CASSPSGGGLWETQYF. The CDR3 DNA reads TGCGCCAGCAGCCCCTCCGGCGGGGGGCTCTGGGAGACCCAGTACTTC.

This chain connects TRBV12-5 to TRBJ2-7; D call uncertain. Per germline, CDR1 LGHNT and CDR2 FRNRAP. The CDR3 length is 13 residues. V lost 0 bases to trimming and J lost 7 bases, with 10 bases between them. The CDR3 nucleotides are TGTGCTAGTGGTTTGGTTGGGCGGCGGGAGCAGTACTTC. It is translated as CASGLVGRREQYF.

This clone has more than one count but fewer than ten. This chain uses TRBV14 with TRBJ2-7; 7 nucleotides line up with TRBD1. The CDR3 length is 15 residues. Germline loops: CDR1 SGHDN, CDR2 FVKESK. V lost 0 bases and J lost 3; bases outside the gene matches: 5. CDR3 bases: TGTGCCAGCAGCCAAGATTGGGACAGTTACTACGAGCAGTACTTC. Translated, it gives CASSQDWDSYYEQYF.

The V and J genes are TRBV7-6 and TRBJ1-6, with 8 bases identical to TRBD1. The V gene end was trimmed by 4 bases and the J gene end by 10 bases; junction bases not matched to a gene: 9. The CDR3 is 15 amino acids. The germline gives CDR1 SGHVS, CDR2 FNYEAQ. The CDR3 reads CASSYRTGWGSPLHF. DNA for the CDR3: TGTGCCAGCAGCTACCGGACAGGGTGGGGGTCACCCCTCCACTTT.

The rearrangement joins TRBV7-8 to TRBJ1-2; 8 bases map to TRBD1. Trimming removed 2 bases from V and 4 bases from J; junction bases left unmatched: 12. CDR3 length: 17 amino acids. CDR1 and CDR2 from the germline V gene are SGHVS and FQNEAQ. The CDR3 protein is CASSLRVVGQGTYGYTF. The CDR3 nucleotides are TGTGCCAGCAGCTTAAGGGTTGTCGGACAGGGCACCTATGGCTACACCTTC. Together with reference TRBV7-8 and TRBJ1-2, the CDR3 gives the full variable domain: GAGVSQSPRYKVAKRGQDVALRCDPISGHVSLFWYQQALGQGPEFLTYFQNEAQLDKSGLPSDRFFAERPEGSVSTLKIQRTQQEDSAVYLCASSLRVVGQGTYGYTFGSGTRLTVV.

V and J are TRBV5-4 and TRBJ2-6; tentative D call: TRBD1 (5 bases). Germline CDR1 reads SGHNT; CDR2 reads YYREEE (reference sequence). The CDR3 is 17 residues long. Trimming removed 0 bases at V and 4 bases at J, with 14 bases between. CDR3 protein: CASSLAPQGSGANVLTF. CDR3 bases: TGTGCCAGCAGCTTGGCCCCTCAGGGTTCCGGGGCCAACGTCCTGACTTTC. The full variable domain, in which reference TRBV5-4 and TRBJ2-6 provide the parts outside the CDR3, is ETGVTQSPTHLIKTRGQQVTLRCSSQSGHNTVSWYQQALGQGPQFIFQYYREEENGRGNFPPRFSGLQFPNYSSELNVNALELDDSALYLCASSLAPQGSGANVLTFGAGSRLTVL.

The chain links TRBV2 to TRBJ2-1; the D gene is possibly TRBD1 (5 bases). The germline V gene encodes CDR1 SNHLY and CDR2 FYNNEI. The CDR3 is 12 residues long. The ends were cut back, 6 bases at V and 4 bases at J, with 7 bases in the middle. CDR3 sequence (DNA): TGTGCCAGCAGAAACAGGTACAATGAGCAGTTCTTC. Protein product: CASRNRYNEQFF.

The rearrangement links TRBV7-2 to TRBJ1-5; D uncertain. Trimming took 3 bases from V and 6 from J, leaving 6 bases between them. Germline lookup yields CDR1 SGHTA and CDR2 FQGNSA. There are 12 residues in the CDR3. As DNA, the CDR3 is TGTGCCAGCAGCTTGGGTTTTCAGCCCCAGCATTTT. Translating gives CASSLGFQPQHF.

For the CDR3, the DNA is TGTGCCTGGAGCCCTTGGTCTGGACTTGGCGGGAATGAAAAACTGTTTTTT. This encodes CAWSPWSGLGGNEKLFF. V usage is TRBV30 and J usage is TRBJ1-4; no reliable D call. Germline V gene data show CDR1 as GTSNPN and CDR2 as SVGIG (reference sequence). Trimming took 3 bases from V and 5 from J, leaving 22 bases between them. The CDR3 contains 17 residues.

This clone is a singleton in its sample. This sequence joins TRBV20-1 and TRBJ2-7; D uncertain. The CDR3 is 11 amino acids. CDR1 is DFQATT and CDR2 is SNEGSKA in the germline V gene (reference sequence). V was pared by 7 bases and J by 3 bases, with 10 bases between. The DNA for the CDR3 is TGCAGTGGGCAGATAGACTACGAGCAGTACTTC. Protein: CSGQIDYEQYF.

This clone was found a few times. The J gene is TRBJ1-5, the V gene TRBV2, with 7 nucleotides matching TRBD1. The J segment lost 4 bases and the V segment lost 8 bases, leaving 11 bases of the junction unmatched. Germline values: CDR1 SNHLY, CDR2 FYNNEI. The CDR3 has 15 residues. The CDR3 loop reads CASRGQVLTNQPQHF. As DNA, the CDR3 is TGTGCCAGCCGTGGACAGGTCCTTACGAATCAGCCCCAGCATTTT.

The chain is built from TRBV19 and TRBJ1-5; D is undetermined. The V end lost 3 bases, the J end lost 0 bases, and 9 bases lay between the germline ends. The CDR3 runs 15 residues. Germline V gene lookup returns CDR1 LNHDA and CDR2 SQIVND (reference sequence). This CDR3 reads CASSIGKHSNQPQHF. CDR3 DNA sequence: TGTGCCAGTAGTATTGGTAAACATAGCAATCAGCCCCAGCATTTT.

This clone was picked up a small number of times. V gene TRBV2 combines with J gene TRBJ1-2; perhaps TRBD1 as D (6 bases). CDR1 is SNHLY, CDR2 FYNNEI, per germline. The CDR3 contains 13 residues. Trimming stripped 7 bases from V and 7 bases from J, with 16 bases between. The CDR3 protein is CASITGLDGGYTF. CDR3 in DNA: TGTGCCAGCATTACAGGGTTGGACGGTGGCTACACCTTC.

The V gene is TRBV4-1, the J gene TRBJ1-1; 9 bases are shared with TRBD1. In germline, CDR1 is MGHRA, CDR2 YSYEKL. The length of the CDR3 is 16 residues. Unmatched junction bases numbered 4, after V lost 1 base and J lost 1 base. The CDR3 region is CASSQGDRVGNTEAFF. CDR3 coding DNA: TGCGCCAGCAGCCAAGGGGACAGGGTGGGGAACACTGAAGCTTTCTTT.